What follows describes a single TCR beta chain. The sample contains more than one DNA sequence encoding this CDR3. Naive-designated CD8 cells lacked CD45RO, were positively enriched for CCR7, and omitted terminally differentiated effector memory CD45RA+ cells. Only in-frame clones appear in the TCRdb table, and some are missing; sequencing was by immunoSEQ multiplex PCR. The sample yields about 2.1 million clones, about 93% seen once. This CDR3 region has 12 residues. With 8 bases removed from V and 0 bases from J, the gap between germline ends came to 8 bases. In germline, CDR1 is MDHEN, CDR2 SYDVKM. This record belongs to a study of shared clonotypes between healthy human individuals.

This sequence was found in a young man in good health. Some clones in this sample may be carry-over from other donors' samples. The sample comprised naive CD8+ T cells from PBMCs. The V gene is TRBV28, the J gene TRBJ2-7; D unclear. CDR3 amino acids: CASGPLSYEQYF. CDR3 DNA sequence: TGTGCCAGCGGTCCTCTCTCCTACGAGCAGTACTTC.